These 20 T cell receptor beta chains were sequenced from one sample in a study of graft-versus-host responses after intestinal transplantation. Assay: immunoSEQ multiplex PCR; the TCRdb copy retains only in-frame clones and omits some. The sample lists some 15,000 clones; about 95% were seen once. Sequences were derived from PBMCs, sampled 9 days after transplant. Receptors were obtained from a human patient who received an intestinal transplant, so some T cells may come from the graft donor.

This clone was detected once. The chain joins TRBV19 to TRBJ2-5; 12 bases line up with TRBD1. This CDR3 has 16 amino acids. The germline V gene encodes CDR1 LNHDA and CDR2 SQIVND (reference sequence). J gave up 4 bases and V 5 bases, and 8 bases lay outside the gene matches. The CDR3 coding sequence is TGTGCCAGTAGTCCTCCCGGGACAGGGGGCGGAGAGACCCAGTACTTC. This encodes CASSPPGTGGGETQYF.

The chain is built from TRBV10-1 and TRBJ2-3; D might be TRBD2 (6 bases). V lost 2 bases and J lost 1, with 13 bases in between. The V gene's germline CDR1 is WNHNN and CDR2 SYGVQD (reference sequence). This CDR3 has 16 residues. The CDR3 nucleotides are TGCGCCAGCAGTGAGCATGGAGGGCCCGGCACAGATACGCAGTATTTT. Encoded protein: CASSEHGGPGTDTQYF.

The rearrangement joins TRBV5-1 to TRBJ2-1, with 10 bases fitting TRBD2. CDR3 length: 16 amino acids. CDR1 SGHRS and CDR2 YFSETQ come from the germline V gene. The junction had 7 bases not matched to a gene; V was cut back by 3 bases and J by 4 bases. The CDR3 here is CASSWNLAGVYNEQFF. The CDR3 nucleotides read TGCGCCAGCAGCTGGAATCTAGCGGGAGTTTACAATGAGCAGTTCTTC.

This chain joins TRBV2 and TRBJ1-4; maybe TRBD1 (6 bases). From germline, CDR1 is SNHLY and CDR2 FYNNEI. The CDR3 extends over 12 amino acids. CDR3 in amino acids: CAPGARGEKLFF. For the CDR3, the DNA is TGTGCACCGGGGGCCAGAGGTGAAAAACTGTTTTTT.

The rearrangement links TRBV11-2 to TRBJ2-1, with D unclear. The CDR3 has 13 residues. V was shortened by 1 base and J by 2 bases, with 3 bases between the two germline ends. The germline V gene has CDR1 SGHAT and CDR2 FQNNGV. The CDR3 DNA follows: TGTGCCAGCAGCTTAGCGGCCTACAATGAGCAGTTCTTC. Translation: CASSLAAYNEQFF.

The genes are TRBV6-5 and TRBJ1-5; 8 nucleotides match TRBD1. CDR3 length: 14 amino acids. Germline values: CDR1 MNHEY, CDR2 SVGAGI. V was pared by 2 bases and J by 6 bases, with 3 bases of the junction left unmatched. Here the CDR3 reads CASSYGQGGQPQHF. The CDR3 nucleotides are TGTGCCAGCAGTTACGGACAGGGCGGTCAGCCCCAGCATTTT.

This sequence joins TRBV5-8 and TRBJ2-7; TRBD1 matches 7 bases. This CDR3 is 17 amino acids long. V was pared by 7 bases and J by 3 bases, with 19 bases of the junction left unmatched. Looked up from germline, CDR1 is SGHTS and CDR2 is YDEGEE. This CDR3 is CASGPGTDIRNYYEQYF. CDR3 nucleotides: TGTGCCAGCGGGCCTGGGACAGACATTCGAAATTACTACGAGCAGTACTTC.

This CDR3 reads CASSLTVSVSYEQYF. Here the CDR3 DNA reads TGTGCCAGCAGTTTGACAGTCTCCGTATCCTACGAGCAGTACTTC. The rearrangement joins TRBV27 to TRBJ2-7; D might be TRBD1 (5 bases). The ends were cut back, 3 bases at V and 1 base at J, with 13 bases in the middle. Looked up from germline, CDR1 is MNHEY and CDR2 is SMNVEV (reference sequence). The CDR3 spans 15 residues.

This chain links TRBV28 with TRBJ2-1; 11 bases agree with TRBD2. V trimming: 2 bases; J trimming: 7 bases; junction bases outside the gene matches: 10. In germline, CDR1 is MDHEN, CDR2 SYDVKM. The CDR3 consists of 17 residues. The CDR3 coding sequence is TGTGCCAGCAGTTTAGTTCGGGGACTAGCGGCAACTAATGAGCAGTTCTTC. Translated, it gives CASSLVRGLAATNEQFF.

V is TRBV28 and J is TRBJ2-7; the D gene is possibly TRBD2 (5 bases). The CDR3 is 14 amino acids. Between the trimmed V and J ends, which lost 5 bases and 3 bases, there was a span of 14 bases. The germline gives CDR1 MDHEN, CDR2 SYDVKM. CDR3 DNA sequence: TGTGCCAGCAGTCACTCATGGGGAGACTACGAGCAGTACTTC. This codes for CASSHSWGDYEQYF. The entire variable domain, with the rest obtained from reference TRBV28 and TRBJ2-7, is as follows: DVKVTQSSRYLVKRTGEKVFLECVQDMDHENMFWYRQDPGLGLRLIYFSYDVKMKEKGDIPEGYSVSREKKERFSLILESASTNQTSMYLCASSHSWGDYEQYFGPGTRLTVT.

The chain links TRBV21-1 to TRBJ1-2. TRBV21-1 is designated a pseudogene. The CDR3 has 14 residues. The CDR3: CASSKGTYLYGYTF. CDR3 DNA sequence: TGTGCCAGCAGCAAAGGAACCTACCTTTATGGCTACACCTTC.

The chain couples TRBV7-8 to TRBJ2-2; 13 bases agree with TRBD2. The CDR3 consists of 17 residues. V shed 6 bases, J shed 7 bases, and the junction held 11 bases outside the gene matches. The germline CDR1 and CDR2 sequences are SGHVS and FQNEAQ. In DNA form, the CDR3 reads TGTGCCAGCAGTCTTTGGGGGACTAGCGGGATTGGCGGGGAGCTGTTTTTT. It specifies CASSLWGTSGIGGELFF.

The V and J genes are TRBV10-3 and TRBJ2-3, with TRBD2 as a possible D gene (5 bases). The CDR3 is 14 residues long. The germline V gene has CDR1 ENHRY and CDR2 SYGVKD. V dropped 6 bases and J dropped 2 bases, with 12 bases sitting between them. As DNA, the CDR3 is TGTGCCATCAGGGAGGTAGAGAACACAGATACGCAGTATTTT. Residues: CAIREVENTDTQYF.

The chain is built from TRBV4-1 and TRBJ1-5; unclear D gene. Germline loops: CDR1 MGHRA, CDR2 YSYEKL. CDR3 length equals 13 residues. V was trimmed by 0 bases and J by 7 bases, leaving 7 bases between them. CDR3 sequence (DNA): TGCGCCAGCAGCCAAGATTGGCGGCAGCCCCAGCATTTT. It yields the protein CASSQDWRQPQHF.

The genes are TRBV5-1 and TRBJ2-7; no clear D. Trimming shortened V by 5 bases and J by 2 bases, and 14 bases separated the two germline ends. The CDR3 totals 14 residues. Germline V gives CDR1 SGHRS, CDR2 YFSETQ. This CDR3 reads CASRMFSGPYEQYF. CDR3 bases: TGCGCCAGCAGAATGTTTTCCGGACCCTACGAGCAGTACTTC.

The chain uses TRBV7-8 and TRBJ2-2; the match to TRBD2 covers 15 bases. This CDR3 is 16 amino acids long. Looked up from germline, CDR1 is SGHVS and CDR2 is FQNEAQ. The V and J ends lost 4 bases and 6 bases, in that order; junction bases with no gene match: 3. The DNA of the CDR3 is TGTGCCAGCAGCTCACGGACTAGCGGGAGGGCCGGGGAGCTGTTTTTT. Its protein is CASSSRTSGRAGELFF. Looking up the rest from reference TRBV7-8 and TRBJ2-2 gives the full variable domain: GAGVSQSPRYKVAKRGQDVALRCDPISGHVSLFWYQQALGQGPEFLTYFQNEAQLDKSGLPSDRFFAERPEGSVSTLKIQRTQQEDSAVYLCASSSRTSGRAGELFFGEGSRLTVL.

This clone has only one observation. The J gene is TRBJ2-3, the V gene TRBV7-2, with D perhaps matching TRBD1 (5 bases). Trimming removed 9 bases from V and 7 bases from J, with 11 bases in between. This CDR3 has 11 residues. Germline values: CDR1 SGHTA, CDR2 FQGNSA. CDR3 region: CARQDRHTQYF. The DNA for the CDR3 is TGTGCCAGGCAAGACAGACATACGCAGTATTTT.

The chain couples TRBV10-3 to TRBJ2-1; D is ambiguous. The CDR3 loop spans 12 amino acids. V was clipped by 1 base and J by 14 bases, with 12 bases between them. The germline gives CDR1 ENHRY, CDR2 SYGVKD. CDR3: CAISELPWEKFF. CDR3 nucleotides: TGTGCCATCAGTGAGTTGCCATGGGAAAAGTTCTTC.

The chain employs TRBV29-1 and TRBJ2-2, with D unresolved. There are 13 residues in the CDR3. The V end was cut by 1 base, the J end by 1 base, with 4 bases between. The V gene's germline CDR1 is SQVTM and CDR2 ANQGSEA. The CDR3 region has the DNA TGCAGCGTTGAAGTGGGGAACACCGGGGAGCTGTTTTTT. This encodes CSVEVGNTGELFF.

This clone has only one observation. The J gene is TRBJ2-2, the V gene TRBV10-3, with 7 bases matching TRBD2. Germline V gene lookup returns CDR1 ENHRY and CDR2 SYGVKD. V lost 9 bases, J lost 7 bases, and 5 bases stayed unmatched. This CDR3 spans 12 amino acids. The CDR3 sequence: CAIQRGSGELFF. The CDR3 DNA reads TGTGCCATACAGCGGGGAAGCGGGGAGCTGTTTTTT.